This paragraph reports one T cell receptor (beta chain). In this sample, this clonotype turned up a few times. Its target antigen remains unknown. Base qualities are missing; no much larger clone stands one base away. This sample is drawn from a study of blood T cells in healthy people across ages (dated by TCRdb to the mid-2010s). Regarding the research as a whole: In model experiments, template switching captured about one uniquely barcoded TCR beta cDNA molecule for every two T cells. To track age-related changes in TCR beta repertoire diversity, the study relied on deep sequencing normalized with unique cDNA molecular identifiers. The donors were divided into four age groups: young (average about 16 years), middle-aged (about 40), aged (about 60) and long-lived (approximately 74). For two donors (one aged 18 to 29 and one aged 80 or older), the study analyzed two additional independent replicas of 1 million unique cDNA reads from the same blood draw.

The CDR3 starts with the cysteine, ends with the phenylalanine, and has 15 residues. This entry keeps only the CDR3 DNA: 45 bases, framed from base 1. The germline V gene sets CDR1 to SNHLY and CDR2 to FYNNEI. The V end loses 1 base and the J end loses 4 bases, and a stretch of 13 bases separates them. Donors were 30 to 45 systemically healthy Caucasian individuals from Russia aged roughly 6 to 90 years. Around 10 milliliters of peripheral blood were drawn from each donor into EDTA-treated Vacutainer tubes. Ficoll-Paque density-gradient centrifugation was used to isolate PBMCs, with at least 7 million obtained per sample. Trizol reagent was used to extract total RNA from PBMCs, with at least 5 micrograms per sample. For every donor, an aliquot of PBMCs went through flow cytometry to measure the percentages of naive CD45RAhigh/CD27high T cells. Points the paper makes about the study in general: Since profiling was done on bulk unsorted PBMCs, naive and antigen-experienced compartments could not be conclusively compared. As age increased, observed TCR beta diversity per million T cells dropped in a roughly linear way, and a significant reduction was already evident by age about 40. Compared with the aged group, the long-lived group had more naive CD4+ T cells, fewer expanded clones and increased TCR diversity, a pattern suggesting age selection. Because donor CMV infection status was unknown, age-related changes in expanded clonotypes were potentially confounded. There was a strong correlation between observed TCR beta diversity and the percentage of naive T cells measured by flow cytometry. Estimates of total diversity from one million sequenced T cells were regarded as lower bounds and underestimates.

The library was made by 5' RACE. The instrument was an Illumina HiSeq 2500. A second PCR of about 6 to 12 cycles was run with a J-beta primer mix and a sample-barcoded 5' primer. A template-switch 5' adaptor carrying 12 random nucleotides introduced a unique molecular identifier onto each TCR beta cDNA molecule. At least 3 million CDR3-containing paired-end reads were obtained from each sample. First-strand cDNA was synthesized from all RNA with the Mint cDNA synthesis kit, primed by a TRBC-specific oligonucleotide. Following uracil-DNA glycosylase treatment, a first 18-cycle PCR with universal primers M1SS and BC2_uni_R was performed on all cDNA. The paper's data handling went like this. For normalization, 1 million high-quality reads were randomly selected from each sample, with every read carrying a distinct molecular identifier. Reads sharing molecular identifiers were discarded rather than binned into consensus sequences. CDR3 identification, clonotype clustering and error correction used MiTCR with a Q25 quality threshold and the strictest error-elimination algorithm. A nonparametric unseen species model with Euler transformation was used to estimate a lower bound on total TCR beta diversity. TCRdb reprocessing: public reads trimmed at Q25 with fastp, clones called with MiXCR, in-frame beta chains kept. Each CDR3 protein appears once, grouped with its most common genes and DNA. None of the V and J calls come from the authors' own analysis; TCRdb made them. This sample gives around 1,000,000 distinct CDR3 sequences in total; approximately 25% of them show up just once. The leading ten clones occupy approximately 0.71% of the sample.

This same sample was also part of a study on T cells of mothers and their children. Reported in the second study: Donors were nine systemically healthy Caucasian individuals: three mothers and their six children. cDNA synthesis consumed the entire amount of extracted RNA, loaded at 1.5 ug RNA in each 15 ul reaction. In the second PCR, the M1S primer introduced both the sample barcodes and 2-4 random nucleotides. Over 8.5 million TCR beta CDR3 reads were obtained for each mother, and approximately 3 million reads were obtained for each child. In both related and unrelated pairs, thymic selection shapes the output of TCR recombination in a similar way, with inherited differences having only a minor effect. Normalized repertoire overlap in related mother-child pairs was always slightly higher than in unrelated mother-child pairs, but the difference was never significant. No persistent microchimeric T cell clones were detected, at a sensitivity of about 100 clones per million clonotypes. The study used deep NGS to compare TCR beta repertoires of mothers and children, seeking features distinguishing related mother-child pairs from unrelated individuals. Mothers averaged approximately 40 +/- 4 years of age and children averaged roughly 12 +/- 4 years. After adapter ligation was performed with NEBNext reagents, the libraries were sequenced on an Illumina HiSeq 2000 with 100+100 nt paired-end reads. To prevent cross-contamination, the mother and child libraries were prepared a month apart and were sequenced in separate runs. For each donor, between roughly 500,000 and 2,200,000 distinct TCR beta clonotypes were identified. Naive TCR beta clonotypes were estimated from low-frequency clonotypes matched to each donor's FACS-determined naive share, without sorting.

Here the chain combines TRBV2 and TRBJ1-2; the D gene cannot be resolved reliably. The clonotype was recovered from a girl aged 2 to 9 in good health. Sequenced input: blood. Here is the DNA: TGTGCCAGCAGTGAAGGGGGTAGTGGGGTCTATGGCTACACCTTC. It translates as CASSEGGSGVYGYTF. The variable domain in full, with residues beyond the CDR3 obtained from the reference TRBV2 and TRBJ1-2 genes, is EPEVTQTPSHQVTQMGQEVILRCVPISNHLYFYWYRQILGQKVEFLVSFYNNEISEKSEIFDDQFSVERPDGSNFTLKIRSTKLEDSAMYFCASSEGGSGVYGYTFGSGTRLTVV.